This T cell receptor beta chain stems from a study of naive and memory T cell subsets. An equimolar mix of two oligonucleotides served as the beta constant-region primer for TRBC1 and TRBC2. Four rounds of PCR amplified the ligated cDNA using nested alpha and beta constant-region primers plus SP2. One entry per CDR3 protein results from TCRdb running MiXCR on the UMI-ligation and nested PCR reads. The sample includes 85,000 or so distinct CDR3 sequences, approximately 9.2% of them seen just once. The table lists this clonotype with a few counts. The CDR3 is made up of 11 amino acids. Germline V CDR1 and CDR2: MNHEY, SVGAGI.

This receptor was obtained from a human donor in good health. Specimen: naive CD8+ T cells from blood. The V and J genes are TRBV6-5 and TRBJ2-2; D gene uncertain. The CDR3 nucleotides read TGTGTCACCCGTCGAGGCGGGGAGCTGTTTTTT. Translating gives CVTRRGGELFF.